This T cell receptor beta chain was found in a study of response to subunit inactivated influenza vaccine. Broader study findings: Each seasonal influenza vaccination, the authors suggested, recruits few new T cells.

Comments on this clonotype: The antigen is unknown.

TCRdb re-called the RT-PCR reads with MiXCR, one entry per CDR3 protein. The table lists around 200,000 distinct CDR3 sequences, roughly 12% of them singletons. The germline V gene has CDR1 SGHVS and CDR2 FNYEAQ. This CDR3 is 16 amino acids long. Trimming took 1 base from V and 6 from J, leaving 16 bases between them. Another study also made use of these data, one on T cells expressing NK-cell markers. Turning to that study: With UMIs, 5'RACE template switching was used to make TCR beta cDNA. Repertoires of TCR beta were obtained from T cells sorted as CD3+CD56+NKG2C+, CD3+CD56+NKG2C- and CD3+CD56-NKG2C+. About six donors showed dominant NKG2C+ clonotypes comprising about 1.0-7.5% of their CD8+ T cells.

This chain uses TRBV7-6 with TRBJ2-1; D not resolved. The sequence was collected from a middle-aged man who received an inactivated influenza vaccine. The material sequenced was CD8+ T cells sorted from PBMCs, taken about 11 days after vaccination. The DNA of the CDR3 is TGTGCCAGCAGCTTAGGTGGGTTGCAGCCGGTCAATGAGCAGTTCTTC. It encodes CASSLGGLQPVNEQFF.